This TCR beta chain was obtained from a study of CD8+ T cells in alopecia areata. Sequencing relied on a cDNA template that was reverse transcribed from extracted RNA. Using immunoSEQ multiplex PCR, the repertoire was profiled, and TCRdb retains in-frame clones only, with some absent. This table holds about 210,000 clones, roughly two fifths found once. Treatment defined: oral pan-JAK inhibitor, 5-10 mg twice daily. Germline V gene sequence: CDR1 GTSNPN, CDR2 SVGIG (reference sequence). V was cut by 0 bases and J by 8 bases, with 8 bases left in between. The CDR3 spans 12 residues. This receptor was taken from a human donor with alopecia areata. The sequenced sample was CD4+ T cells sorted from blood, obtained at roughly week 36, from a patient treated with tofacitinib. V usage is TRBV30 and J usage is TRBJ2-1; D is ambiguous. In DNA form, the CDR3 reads TGTGCCTGGAGTGTTGGAAGGGATGAGCAGTTCTTC. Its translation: CAWSVGRDEQFF.